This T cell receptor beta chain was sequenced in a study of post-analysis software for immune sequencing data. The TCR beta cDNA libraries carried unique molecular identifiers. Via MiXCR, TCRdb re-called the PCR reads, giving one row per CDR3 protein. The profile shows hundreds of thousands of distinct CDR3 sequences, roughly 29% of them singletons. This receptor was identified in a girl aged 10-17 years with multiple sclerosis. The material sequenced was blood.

Here the CDR3 DNA reads TGTGCCAGCAGCCAAGCCCAGTCGGGGTATGGCTACACCTTC. Translated: CASSQAQSGYGYTF. The genes are TRBV4-2 and TRBJ1-2, with unresolved D. Trimming left V 1 base short and J 5 bases short, with 11 bases between. The germline CDR1 and CDR2 sequences are LGHNA and YNFKEQ. The CDR3 totals 14 residues.